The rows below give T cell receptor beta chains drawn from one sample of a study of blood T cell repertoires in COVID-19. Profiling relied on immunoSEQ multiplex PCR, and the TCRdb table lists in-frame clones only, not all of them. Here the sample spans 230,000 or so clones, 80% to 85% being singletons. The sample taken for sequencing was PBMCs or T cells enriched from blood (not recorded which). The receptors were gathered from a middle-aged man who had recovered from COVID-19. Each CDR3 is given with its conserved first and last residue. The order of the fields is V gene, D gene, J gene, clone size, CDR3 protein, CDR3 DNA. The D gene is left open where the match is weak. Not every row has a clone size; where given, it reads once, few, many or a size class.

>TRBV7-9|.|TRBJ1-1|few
CASSLEFTGNVNTEAFF
TGTGCCAGCAGCTTAGAGTTTACAGGGAATGTTAACACTGAAGCTTTCTTT
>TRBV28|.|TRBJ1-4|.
CASSDGQSSNEKLFF
TGTGCCAGCAGTGACGGACAGTCCTCTAATGAAAAACTGTTTTTT
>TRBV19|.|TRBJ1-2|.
CASNQVYGYTF
TGTGCCAGTAACCAGGTCTATGGCTACACCTTC
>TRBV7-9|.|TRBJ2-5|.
CASTAGTQYF
TGTGCCAGCACGGCGGGGACCCAGTACTTC
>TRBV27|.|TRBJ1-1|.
CASSLSDLHTTTGGMNTEAFF
TGTGCCAGCAGTTTATCGGACCTACACACAACAACTGGGGGCATGAACACTGAAGCTTTCTTT
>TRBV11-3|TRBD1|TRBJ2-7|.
CASSLGRGQYEQYF
TGTGCCAGCAGCTTGGGCAGGGGGCAGTACGAGCAGTACTTC
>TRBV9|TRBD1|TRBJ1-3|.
CASSVGSPGTAGNTIYF
TGTGCCAGCAGCGTAGGATCCCCCGGGACAGCGGGAAACACCATATATTTT
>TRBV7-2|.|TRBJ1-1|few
CASSPRTANTEAFF
TGTGCCAGCAGCCCCCGGACAGCGAACACTGAAGCTTTCTTT
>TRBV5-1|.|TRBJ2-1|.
CASSLGQTSYNEQFF
TGCGCCAGCAGCTTGGGACAGACCTCCTACAATGAGCAGTTCTTC
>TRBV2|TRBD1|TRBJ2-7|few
CASDRGHFYEQYF
TGTGCCAGCGACAGGGGGCACTTCTACGAGCAGTACTTC